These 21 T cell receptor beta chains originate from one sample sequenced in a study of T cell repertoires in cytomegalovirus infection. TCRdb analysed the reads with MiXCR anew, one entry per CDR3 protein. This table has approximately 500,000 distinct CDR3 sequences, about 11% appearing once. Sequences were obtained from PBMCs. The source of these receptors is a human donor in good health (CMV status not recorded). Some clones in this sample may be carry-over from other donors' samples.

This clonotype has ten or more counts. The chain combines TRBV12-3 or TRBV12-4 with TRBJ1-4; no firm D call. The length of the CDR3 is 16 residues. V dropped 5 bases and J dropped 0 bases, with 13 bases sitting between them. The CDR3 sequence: CASSLGLAATNEKLFF. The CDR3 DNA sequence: TGTGCCAGCAGTCTAGGACTGGCGGCAACTAATGAAAAACTGTTTTTT.

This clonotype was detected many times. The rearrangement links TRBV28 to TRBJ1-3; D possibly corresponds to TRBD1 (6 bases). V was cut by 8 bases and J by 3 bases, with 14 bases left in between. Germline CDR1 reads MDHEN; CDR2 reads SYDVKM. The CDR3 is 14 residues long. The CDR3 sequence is CASVTQGLGNTIYF. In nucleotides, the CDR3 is TGTGCCAGCGTAACACAGGGACTTGGAAACACCATATATTTT.

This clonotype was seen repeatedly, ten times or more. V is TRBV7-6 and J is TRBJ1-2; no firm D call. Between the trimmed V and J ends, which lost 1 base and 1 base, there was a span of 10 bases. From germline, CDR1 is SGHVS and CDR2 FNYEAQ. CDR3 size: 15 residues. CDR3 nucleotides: TGTGCCAGCAGCTTAGGGACGCGCCATAACTATGGCTACACCTTC. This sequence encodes CASSLGTRHNYGYTF.

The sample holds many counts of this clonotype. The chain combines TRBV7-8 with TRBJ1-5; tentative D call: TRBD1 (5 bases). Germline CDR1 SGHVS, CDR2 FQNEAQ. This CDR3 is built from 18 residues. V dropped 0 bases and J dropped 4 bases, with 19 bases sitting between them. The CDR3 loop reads CASSLALIGGVENQPQHF. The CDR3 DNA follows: TGTGCCAGCAGCTTAGCGCTAATCGGGGGAGTGGAGAATCAGCCCCAGCATTTT. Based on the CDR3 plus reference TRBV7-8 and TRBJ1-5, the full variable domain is GAGVSQSPRYKVAKRGQDVALRCDPISGHVSLFWYQQALGQGPEFLTYFQNEAQLDKSGLPSDRFFAERPEGSVSTLKIQRTQQEDSAVYLCASSLALIGGVENQPQHFGDGTRLSIL.

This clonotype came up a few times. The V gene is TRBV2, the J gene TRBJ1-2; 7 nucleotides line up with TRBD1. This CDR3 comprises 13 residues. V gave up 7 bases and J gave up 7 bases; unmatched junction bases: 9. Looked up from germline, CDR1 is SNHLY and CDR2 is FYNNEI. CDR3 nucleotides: TGTGCCAGCACTCTCGACAGGGATGGTGGCTACACCTTC. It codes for CASTLDRDGGYTF.

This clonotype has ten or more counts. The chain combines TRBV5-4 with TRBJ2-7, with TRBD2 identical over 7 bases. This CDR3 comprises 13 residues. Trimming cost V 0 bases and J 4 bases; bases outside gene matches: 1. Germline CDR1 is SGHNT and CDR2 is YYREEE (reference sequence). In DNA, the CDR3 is TGTGCCAGCAGCTTGGCCGGGAGGTACGAGCAGTACTTC. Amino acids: CASSLAGRYEQYF.

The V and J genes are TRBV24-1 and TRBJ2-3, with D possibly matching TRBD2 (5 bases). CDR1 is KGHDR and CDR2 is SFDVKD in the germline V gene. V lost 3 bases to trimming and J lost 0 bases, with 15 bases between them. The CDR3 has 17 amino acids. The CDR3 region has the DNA TGTGCCACCAGTGATCTCGCAGCGAGCGGAAGCACAGATACGCAGTATTTT. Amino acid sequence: CATSDLAASGSTDTQYF.

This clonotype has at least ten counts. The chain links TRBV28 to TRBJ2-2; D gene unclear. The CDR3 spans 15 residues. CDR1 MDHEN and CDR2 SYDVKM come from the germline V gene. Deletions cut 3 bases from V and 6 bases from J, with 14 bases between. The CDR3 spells CASSFSDVGPGELFF. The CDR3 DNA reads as TGTGCCAGCAGTTTCTCCGACGTAGGGCCCGGGGAGCTGTTTTTT.

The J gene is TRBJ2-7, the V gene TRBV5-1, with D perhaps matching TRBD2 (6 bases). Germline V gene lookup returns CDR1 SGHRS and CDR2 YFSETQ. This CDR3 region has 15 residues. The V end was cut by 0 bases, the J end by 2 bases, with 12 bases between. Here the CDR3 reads CASSLEAGPPYEQYF. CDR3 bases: TGCGCCAGCAGCTTGGAAGCGGGTCCGCCCTACGAGCAGTACTTC.

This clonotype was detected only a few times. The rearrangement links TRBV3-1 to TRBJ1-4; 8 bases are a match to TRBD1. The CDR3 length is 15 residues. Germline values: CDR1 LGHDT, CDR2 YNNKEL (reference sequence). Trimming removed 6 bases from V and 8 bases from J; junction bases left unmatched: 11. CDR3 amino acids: CASSPGADRAEKLFF. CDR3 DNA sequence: TGTGCCAGCAGTCCCGGGGCGGACAGGGCCGAAAAACTGTTTTTT.

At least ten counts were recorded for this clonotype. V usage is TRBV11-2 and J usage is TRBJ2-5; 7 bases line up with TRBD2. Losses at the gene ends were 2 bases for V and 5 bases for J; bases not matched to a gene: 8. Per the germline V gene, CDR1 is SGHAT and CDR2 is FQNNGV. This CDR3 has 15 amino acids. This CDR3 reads CASSLFGGGLETQYF. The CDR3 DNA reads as TGTGCCAGCAGCTTATTCGGCGGGGGACTGGAGACCCAGTACTTC.

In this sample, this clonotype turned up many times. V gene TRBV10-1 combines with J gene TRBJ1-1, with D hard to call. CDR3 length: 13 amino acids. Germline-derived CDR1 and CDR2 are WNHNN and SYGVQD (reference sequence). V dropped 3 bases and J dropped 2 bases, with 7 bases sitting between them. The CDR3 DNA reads TGCGCCAGCAGTGACCAGCGAAACACTGAAGCTTTCTTT. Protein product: CASSDQRNTEAFF.

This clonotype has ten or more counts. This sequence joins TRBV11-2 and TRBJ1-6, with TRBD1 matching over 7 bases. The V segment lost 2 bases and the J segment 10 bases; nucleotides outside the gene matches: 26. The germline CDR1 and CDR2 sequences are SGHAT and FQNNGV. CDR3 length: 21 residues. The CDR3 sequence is CASSLFDPPGTEARAASPLHF. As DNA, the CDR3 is TGTGCCAGCAGCTTATTCGACCCACCGGGGACAGAGGCACGAGCGGCCTCACCCCTCCACTTT.

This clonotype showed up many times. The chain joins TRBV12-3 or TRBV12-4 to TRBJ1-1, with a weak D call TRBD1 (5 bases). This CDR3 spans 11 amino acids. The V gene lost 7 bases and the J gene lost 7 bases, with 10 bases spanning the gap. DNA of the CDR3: TGTGCCAGCACCCGACAGCTTGAAGCTTTCTTT. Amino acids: CASTRQLEAFF.

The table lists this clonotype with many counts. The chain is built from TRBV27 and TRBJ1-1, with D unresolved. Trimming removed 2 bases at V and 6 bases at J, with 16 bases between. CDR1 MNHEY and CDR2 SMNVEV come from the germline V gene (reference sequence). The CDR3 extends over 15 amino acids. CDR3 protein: CASSLPGRGVSEAFF. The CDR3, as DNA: TGTGCCAGCAGTTTACCCGGACGAGGAGTTTCTGAAGCTTTCTTT.

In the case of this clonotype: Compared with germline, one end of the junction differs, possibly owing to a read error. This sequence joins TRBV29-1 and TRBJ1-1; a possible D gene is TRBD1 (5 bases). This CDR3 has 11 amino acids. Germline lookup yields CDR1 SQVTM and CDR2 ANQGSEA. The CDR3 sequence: CSIETGGRTFF. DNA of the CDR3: TGCAGCATTGAAACAGGAGGGCGAACTTTCTTT.

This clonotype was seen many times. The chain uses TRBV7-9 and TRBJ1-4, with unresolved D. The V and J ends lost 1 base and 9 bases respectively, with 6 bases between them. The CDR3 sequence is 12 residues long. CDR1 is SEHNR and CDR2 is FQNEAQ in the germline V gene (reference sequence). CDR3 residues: CASSLEEKKLFF. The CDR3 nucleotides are TGTGCCAGCAGCTTAGAAGAAAAAAAACTGTTTTTT. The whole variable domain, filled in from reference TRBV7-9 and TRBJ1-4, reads DTGVSQNPRHKITKRGQNVTFRCDPISEHNRLYWYRQTLGQGPEFLTYFQNEAQLEKSRLLSDRFSAERPKGSFSTLEIQRTEQGDSAMYLCASSLEEKKLFFGSGTQLSVL.

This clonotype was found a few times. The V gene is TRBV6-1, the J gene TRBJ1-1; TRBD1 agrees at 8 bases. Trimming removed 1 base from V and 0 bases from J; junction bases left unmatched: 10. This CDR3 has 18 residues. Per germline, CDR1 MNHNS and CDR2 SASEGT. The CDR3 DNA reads TGTGCCAGCAGTGAAGGCGGACAGGGCTTCCACATGAACACTGAAGCTTTCTTT. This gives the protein CASSEGGQGFHMNTEAFF.

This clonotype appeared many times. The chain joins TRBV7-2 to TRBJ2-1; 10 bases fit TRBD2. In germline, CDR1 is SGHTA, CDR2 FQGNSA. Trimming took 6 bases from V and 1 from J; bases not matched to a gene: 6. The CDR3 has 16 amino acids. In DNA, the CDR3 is TGTGCCAGCAGTTACAGCGGGGGGGCTTCCTACAATGAGCAGTTCTTC. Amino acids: CASSYSGGASYNEQFF.

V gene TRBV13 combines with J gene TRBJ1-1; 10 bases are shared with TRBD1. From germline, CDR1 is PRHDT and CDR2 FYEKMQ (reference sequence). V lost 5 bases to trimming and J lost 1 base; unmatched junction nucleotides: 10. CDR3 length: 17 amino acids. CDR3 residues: CASSAGQGRLRNTEAFF. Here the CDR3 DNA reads TGTGCCAGCAGCGCGGGACAGGGGCGACTTAGGAACACTGAAGCTTTCTTT.

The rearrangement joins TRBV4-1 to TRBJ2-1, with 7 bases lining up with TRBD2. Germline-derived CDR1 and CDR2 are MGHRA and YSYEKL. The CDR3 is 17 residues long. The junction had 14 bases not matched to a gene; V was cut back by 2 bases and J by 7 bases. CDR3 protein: CASSQLGPAGPGNEQFF. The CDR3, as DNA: TGCGCCAGCAGCCAATTGGGACCAGCGGGACCGGGGAATGAGCAGTTCTTC.